This passage covers 15 T cell receptor beta chains from one sample sequenced in a study of cytomegalovirus exposure and HLA in healthy donors. Measured with immunoSEQ multiplex PCR; TCRdb has only the in-frame clones, and not every one. Counted here are 110,000 or so clones, 90% to 96% occurring once; the ten biggest clones make up approximately 0.67%. Sequenced input: PBMCs. These receptor sequences come from a woman aged 18-29 years in good health and CMV-seronegative.

The V call is TRBV5-8, the J call TRBJ1-1, with no clear D. The CDR3 is 12 residues long. V was cut by 4 bases and J by 7 bases, with 11 bases left in between. Germline CDR1 SGHTS, CDR2 YDEGEE. The CDR3 sequence: CASSVWADEAFF. The CDR3 DNA is TGTGCCAGCAGCGTTTGGGCAGATGAAGCTTTCTTT.

The chain carries TRBV28 and TRBJ2-3, with a weak D call TRBD1 (5 bases). V was clipped by 7 bases and J by 2 bases, with 10 bases between them. The CDR3 contains 13 residues. Looked up from germline, CDR1 is MDHEN and CDR2 is SYDVKM. In DNA form, the CDR3 reads TGTGCCAGCAACACAGGTACCACAGATACGCAGTATTTT. It codes for CASNTGTTDTQYF.

This clone has a handful of counts. J is TRBJ1-6 and V is TRBV2; D is ambiguous. V was clipped by 4 bases and J by 6 bases, with 7 bases between them. This CDR3 region has 13 residues. CDR1 is SNHLY and CDR2 is FYNNEI in the germline V gene. This chain's CDR3 is CASSGEVNSPLHF. The CDR3 coding sequence is TGTGCCAGCAGTGGGGAGGTTAATTCACCCCTCCACTTT.

The V gene is TRBV11-2, the J gene TRBJ2-2; 11 bases are a match to TRBD2. The CDR3 extends over 17 amino acids. With 3 bases clipped from V and 4 bases from J, the junction kept 7 bases outside the gene matches. CDR1 is SGHAT, CDR2 FQNNGV, per germline. The CDR3 DNA is TGTGCCAGCAGCTTGAACTTAGCGGGGGGGTCCACCGGGGAGCTGTTTTTT. Its protein is CASSLNLAGGSTGELFF.

This chain links TRBV11-2 with TRBJ2-1; 7 positions match TRBD1. The trim removed 2 bases at V and 10 bases at J, leaving 11 bases unmatched. Germline assignment: CDR1 SGHAT and CDR2 FQNNGV. CDR3 length: 15 amino acids. Written as DNA, the CDR3 is TGTGCCAGCAGCTTAAGACAGGGTGTCCCCTGGGAGCAGTTCTTC. It is translated as CASSLRQGVPWEQFF.

V gene TRBV7-2 combines with J gene TRBJ1-1, with D unclear. V lost 3 bases and J lost 1, with 12 bases in between. CDR1 SGHTA and CDR2 FQGNSA come from the germline V gene. This CDR3 has 15 residues. The CDR3 loop is CASSFSFSGNTEAFF. The CDR3 coding sequence is TGTGCCAGCAGCTTTAGTTTTTCGGGGAACACTGAAGCTTTCTTT.

This chain uses TRBV4-2 with TRBJ2-3, with 9 bases that match TRBD2. The CDR3 is 17 amino acids. V dropped 1 base and J dropped 5; count of bases not matched to a gene: 10. The V gene's germline CDR1 is LGHNA and CDR2 YNFKEQ. This chain's CDR3 is CASSQGLAGSAGDTQYF. The CDR3 region has the DNA TGTGCCAGCAGCCAAGGGCTAGCGGGGTCGGCGGGAGATACGCAGTATTTT.

The chain couples TRBV5-4 to TRBJ2-7; tentatively, D is TRBD2 (6 bases). CDR1 SGHNT and CDR2 YYREEE come from the germline V gene (reference sequence). The V and J ends lost 4 bases and 3 bases respectively, with 26 bases between them. The CDR3 covers 18 residues. The CDR3 here is CASSHTPFAGTRGYEQYF. In nucleotides, the CDR3 is TGTGCCAGCAGCCATACACCTTTTGCCGGGACTCGTGGCTACGAGCAGTACTTC.

The chain combines TRBV2 with TRBJ2-1; 8 bases are a match to TRBD2. The CDR3 spans 15 residues. Germline V lookup: CDR1 SNHLY, CDR2 FYNNEI. J lost 4 bases, V lost 2 bases, and 4 bases had no gene match. The CDR3 reads CASSEQRGGYNEQFF. The CDR3 nucleotides are TGTGCCAGCAGTGAACAACGGGGGGGGTACAATGAGCAGTTCTTC.

This chain connects TRBV5-8 to TRBJ2-2, with TRBD2 as a possible D gene (6 bases). Germline-derived CDR1 and CDR2 are SGHTS and YDEGEE. CDR3 size: 16 residues. V shed 6 bases and J shed 3 bases, with 18 bases lying between them. The CDR3 reads CASTHIRTGDTGELFF. The CDR3 DNA is TGTGCCAGCACACATATCCGGACGGGGGACACCGGGGAGCTGTTTTTT. The entire variable domain, with the rest obtained from reference TRBV5-8 and TRBJ2-2, is as follows: EAGVTQSPTHLIKTRGQQATLRCSPISGHTSVYWYQQALGLGLQFLLWYDEGEERNRGNFPPRFSGRQFPNYSSELNVNALELEDSALYLCASTHIRTGDTGELFFGEGSRLTVL.

The rearrangement uses TRBV28 and TRBJ2-2; 8 bases map to TRBD1. The junction had 12 bases not matched to a gene; V was cut back by 6 bases and J by 3 bases. CDR3 length: 17 amino acids. Germline V CDR1 and CDR2: MDHEN, SYDVKM. The CDR3 coding sequence is TGTGCCAGCAGCCTCCCCCAGACAGGGGAGGACACCGGGGAGCTGTTTTTT. Protein sequence: CASSLPQTGEDTGELFF.

This sequence joins TRBV19 and TRBJ1-1; TRBD1 is a possible D gene (6 bases). V dropped 3 bases and J dropped 1 base, with 15 bases sitting between them. CDR1 is LNHDA and CDR2 is SQIVND in the germline V gene (reference sequence). The CDR3 extends over 16 amino acids. This CDR3 is CASSIGERTANTEAFF. CDR3 in DNA: TGTGCCAGTAGTATCGGGGAAAGGACAGCGAACACTGAAGCTTTCTTT.

The V and J genes are TRBV19 and TRBJ1-6; 8 bases line up with TRBD1. The CDR3 loop spans 14 amino acids. The germline gives CDR1 LNHDA, CDR2 SQIVND (reference sequence). With V trimmed by 1 base and J by 12 bases, 5 bases remained unmatched. CDR3 DNA sequence: TGTGCCAGTAGTATAGGCAGGGGGCCCGGACCCCTCCACTTT. Residues: CASSIGRGPGPLHF.

The rearrangement uses TRBV15 and TRBJ1-2, with TRBD1 matching over 9 bases. Unmatched junction bases numbered 4, after V lost 0 bases and J lost 2 bases. CDR3 length equals 16 residues. CDR1 and CDR2 from the germline V gene are LNHNV and YYDKDF (reference sequence). The CDR3 sequence is CATSRDGDRANYGYTF. The CDR3 bases are TGTGCCACCAGCAGAGACGGGGACAGGGCAAACTATGGCTACACCTTC.

The chain couples TRBV5-1 to TRBJ2-3, with D possibly TRBD1 on 5 matching bases. Deletions cut 9 bases from V and 4 bases from J, with 21 bases between. Germline V CDR1 and CDR2: SGHRS, YFSETQ. The CDR3 totals 15 residues. The CDR3 spells CATREGARAADTQYF. CDR3 DNA: TGCGCCACCCGCGAAGGGGCCCGGGCTGCAGATACGCAGTATTTT.